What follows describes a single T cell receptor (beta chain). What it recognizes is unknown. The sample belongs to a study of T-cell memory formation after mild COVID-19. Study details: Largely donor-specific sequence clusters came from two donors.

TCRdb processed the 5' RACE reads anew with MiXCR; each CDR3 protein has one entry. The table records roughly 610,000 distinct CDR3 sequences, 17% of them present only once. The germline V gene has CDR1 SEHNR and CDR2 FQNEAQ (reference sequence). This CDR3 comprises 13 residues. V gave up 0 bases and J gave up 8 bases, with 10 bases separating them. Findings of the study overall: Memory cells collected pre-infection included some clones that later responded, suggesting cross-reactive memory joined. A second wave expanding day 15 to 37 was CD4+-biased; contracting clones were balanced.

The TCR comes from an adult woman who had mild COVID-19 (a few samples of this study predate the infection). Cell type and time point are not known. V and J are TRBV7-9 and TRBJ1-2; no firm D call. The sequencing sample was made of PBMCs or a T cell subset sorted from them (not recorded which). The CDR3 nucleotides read TGTGCCAGCAGCTTAGCCACAGTCGTAGGCTACACCTTC. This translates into CASSLATVVGYTF.